Each of the 23 T cell receptor beta chains below was sequenced from the same sample in a study of blood T cells in healthy people across ages. Through a sample-barcoded 5' primer and a J-beta primer mix, a second PCR was run for about 6 to 11 cycles. MiXCR was run by TCRdb on the 5' RACE reads, yielding one entry per CDR3 protein. The table lists hundreds of thousands of distinct CDR3 sequences, approximately 30% of them singletons. The material sequenced was blood. The receptors originated from a woman older than 75 in good health.

This clonotype was recorded many times. The chain is built from TRBV6-2 or TRBV6-3 and TRBJ2-1; tentative D call: TRBD1 (6 bases). Germline CDR1 is MNHEY and CDR2 is SVGEGT. The ends were cut back, 2 bases at V and 5 bases at J, with 10 bases in the middle. The CDR3 length is 14 residues. The CDR3 region is CASSYDRSNNEQFF. The CDR3 nucleotides read TGTGCCAGCAGTTACGACAGGAGCAACAATGAGCAGTTCTTC.

In its sample, this clonotype was seen once. This chain links TRBV20-1 with TRBJ2-1; D is uncertain. V shed 1 base and J shed 2 bases, with 6 bases lying between them. Germline V gives CDR1 DFQATT, CDR2 SNEGSKA (reference sequence). The CDR3 runs to 13 residues. The CDR3 protein is CSARVVTYNEQFF. CDR3 in DNA: TGCAGTGCTAGAGTAGTGACCTACAATGAGCAGTTCTTC.

In this sample, this clonotype turned up many times. The V gene is TRBV13, the J gene TRBJ2-7, with 9 bases aligning to TRBD2. The CDR3 runs to 14 residues. Germline CDR1 reads PRHDT; CDR2 reads FYEKMQ (reference sequence). V was clipped by 6 bases and J by 2 bases; unmatched bases: 5. The CDR3 nucleotides read TGTGCCAGCAGTTCTAGCGGGACCACCTACGAGCAGTACTTC. It encodes CASSSSGTTYEQYF.

The rearrangement joins TRBV3-1 to TRBJ1-1; D is uncertain. Germline V gene lookup returns CDR1 LGHDT and CDR2 YNNKEL (reference sequence). With 1 base removed from V and 8 bases from J, the gap between germline ends came to 8 bases. This CDR3 region has 12 residues. The DNA for the CDR3 is TGTGCCAGCAGCCAAGTCGAACAGGAAGCTTTCTTT. Amino acids: CASSQVEQEAFF.

This clonotype was found a few times. V and J are TRBV6-2 or TRBV6-3 and TRBJ1-1, with unresolved D. Looked up from germline, CDR1 is MNHEY and CDR2 is SVGEGT. V gave up 7 bases and J gave up 5 bases, with 14 bases separating them. There are 13 residues in the CDR3. The DNA of the CDR3 is TGTGCCAGCACCTCTATTGGTCGGACTGAAGCTTTCTTT. Translating gives CASTSIGRTEAFF.

A remark on this clonotype: Being one base from a much bigger clone, this may be a read error. This chain joins TRBV6-2 or TRBV6-3 and TRBJ1-5; 9 nucleotides align to TRBD1. The CDR3 loop spans 12 amino acids. The germline gives CDR1 MNHEY, CDR2 SVGEGT. CDR3 residues: CTSGQGIQPQHF. The DNA of the CDR3 is TGTACCAGCGGACAGGGGATACAGCCCCAGCATTTT.

This chain connects TRBV20-1 to TRBJ2-5; 9 positions match TRBD2. CDR3 length equals 15 residues. With 6 bases clipped from V and 5 bases from J, the junction kept 13 bases outside the gene matches. Germline V gene sequence: CDR1 DFQATT, CDR2 SNEGSKA (reference sequence). Here the CDR3 reads CSARRVAGAGETQYF. The CDR3 DNA reads as TGCAGTGCCCGACGGGTAGCGGGGGCGGGGGAGACCCAGTACTTC.

At least ten counts were recorded for this clonotype. A single base separates this from a much larger clone, so it may be a read error. Here the CDR3 reads CASRVPPTYEQYF. CDR3 nucleotides: TGTGCCAGCAGGGTCCCCCCGACCTACGAGCAGTACTTC. The gene calls are TRBV6-1 and TRBJ2-7; D is ambiguous. CDR1 and CDR2 (germline): MNHNS, SASEGT. The CDR3 is 13 residues long. V was pared by 6 bases and J by 2 bases, with 11 bases between.

At least ten counts were recorded for this clonotype. This chain joins TRBV12-3 or TRBV12-4 and TRBJ2-5; D may correspond to TRBD1 or TRBD2 (5 bases each). This CDR3 is built from 15 residues. V was trimmed by 3 bases and J by 5 bases, leaving 16 bases between them. The CDR3 DNA is TGTGCCAGCAGTTTGCTGACGGGGCGGGTGGAGACCCAGTACTTC. The encoded protein is CASSLLTGRVETQYF.

This clonotype was seen ten or more times. V usage is TRBV20-1 and J usage is TRBJ2-4; D is perhaps TRBD2 (5 bases). CDR3 length: 14 residues. In germline, CDR1 is DFQATT, CDR2 SNEGSKA (reference sequence). Trimming took 3 bases from V and 0 from J, leaving 9 bases between them. The CDR3 DNA is TGCAGTGCTAGCCCCGGACTAGCCAAAAACATTCAGTACTTC. It codes for CSASPGLAKNIQYF.

A word on this clonotype: At one boundary the junction diverges from the germline segment, which might be a read error. The gene calls are TRBV30 and TRBJ2-2; a weak D match, TRBD2 (5 bases). This CDR3 comprises 13 residues. From germline, CDR1 is GTSNPN and CDR2 SVGIG (reference sequence). This CDR3 reads CAWSVGRPGERFF. The DNA of the CDR3 is TGTGCCTGGAGTGTAGGACGCCCCGGGGAGCGGTTTTTT.

At least ten counts were recorded for this clonotype. This chain links TRBV9 with TRBJ2-7, with 12 bases identical to TRBD2. The trim removed 1 base at V and 7 bases at J, leaving 3 bases unmatched. Looked up from germline, CDR1 is SGDLS and CDR2 is YYNGEE. The CDR3 sequence is 14 residues long. CDR3 region: CASSVTSGGLEQYF. The CDR3 nucleotides read TGTGCCAGCAGCGTAACTAGCGGGGGGCTGGAGCAGTACTTC. Full variable domain (outside the CDR3, taken from reference TRBV9 and TRBJ2-7): DSGVTQTPKHLITATGQRVTLRCSPRSGDLSVYWYQQSLDQGLQFLIQYYNGEERAKGNILERFSAQQFPDLHSELNLSSLELGDSALYFCASSVTSGGLEQYFGPGTRLTVT.

This clonotype was seen at least ten times. The rearrangement uses TRBV4-3 and TRBJ1-2, with D hard to call. The CDR3 spans 16 residues. The V and J ends lost 0 bases and 3 bases respectively, with 14 bases between them. CDR1 and CDR2 from the germline V gene are LGHNA and YSLEER. The CDR3 DNA reads TGCGCCAGCAGCCAAGATTTGGCTGTGGGGTACTATGGCTACACCTTC. Translation: CASSQDLAVGYYGYTF.

The V call is TRBV20-1, the J call TRBJ2-7; D is undetermined. Trimming took off 4 bases at V and 6 bases at J, with 19 bases between the two ends. CDR1 is DFQATT, CDR2 SNEGSKA, per germline (reference sequence). The CDR3 spans 14 residues. CDR3 residues: CSAIKLGISGEQYF. CDR3 in DNA: TGCAGTGCTATAAAATTAGGGATTTCTGGCGAGCAGTACTTC.

This clonotype was recorded many times. The chain couples TRBV4-1 to TRBJ1-4; possibly TRBD1 for D (6 bases). V was trimmed by 1 base and J by 7 bases, leaving 13 bases between them. This CDR3 comprises 15 residues. Germline values: CDR1 MGHRA, CDR2 YSYEKL. CDR3 sequence reads: CASSQGGGFLEKLFF. CDR3 bases: TGCGCCAGCAGCCAAGGAGGGGGGTTTCTTGAAAAACTGTTTTTT.

V is TRBV5-6 and J is TRBJ2-3; TRBD2 agrees at 12 bases. The germline V gene encodes CDR1 SGHDT and CDR2 YYEEEE. This CDR3 region has 16 residues. Losses at the gene ends were 0 bases for V and 4 bases for J; bases not matched to a gene: 3. The CDR3 region has the DNA TGTGCCAGCAGCTTGGAAGCTAGCGGGGGGGCAGATACGCAGTATTTT. This sequence encodes CASSLEASGGADTQYF.

This chain links TRBV7-2 with TRBJ2-5; TRBD1 is a possible D gene (6 bases). The CDR3 length is 15 residues. Germline lookup yields CDR1 SGHTA and CDR2 FQGNSA. The V end was cut by 1 base, the J end by 9 bases, with 18 bases between. CDR3 sequence: CASSLVPGAAGAQYF. The DNA for the CDR3 is TGTGCCAGCAGCTTAGTCCCCGGGGCCGCAGGGGCCCAGTACTTC.

The sample holds a few counts of this clonotype. This could be a read error, since a much larger clone is one nucleotide away. V usage is TRBV4-1 and J usage is TRBJ2-6; the D gene is possibly TRBD1 (5 bases). Germline V lookup: CDR1 MGHRA, CDR2 YSYEKL. The CDR3 consists of 17 residues. The CDR3 DNA reads TGCGCCAGCAGCCAAGCGCAGGGAAGCTCTGGGGCCAACGTCCTGGCTTTC. Translated, it gives CASSQAQGSSGANVLAF.

This clonotype was counted between two and nine times. A read error may explain this, as a much larger clone is one base away. The chain uses TRBV2 and TRBJ2-3; D is perhaps TRBD1 (5 bases). V lost 4 bases and J 7 bases, leaving 21 bases between the germline ends. The length of the CDR3 is 16 residues. Per the germline V gene, CDR1 is SNHLY and CDR2 is FYNNEI. The CDR3 bases are TGTGCCAGCAGTGTGGGGCCTAATCTCCCGCGAAATACGCAGTATTTT. Translating gives CASSVGPNLPRNTQYF.

The chain recombines TRBV30 with TRBJ1-4; no firm D call. Germline lookup yields CDR1 GTSNPN and CDR2 SVGIG (reference sequence). The CDR3 is 14 residues long. V was cut by 4 bases and J by 4 bases, with 13 bases left in between. This CDR3 is CAWNRWAVNEKLFF. The CDR3 DNA follows: TGTGCCTGGAATCGATGGGCGGTTAATGAAAAACTGTTTTTT.

As for this clonotype: Just one base apart from a much larger clone, this may be a read error. The CDR3 here is CASGEIGQRNIQYF. CDR3 nucleotide sequence: TGTGCCAGCGGTGAAATCGGACAAAGGAACATTCAGTACTTC. This chain uses TRBV6-1 with TRBJ2-7; tentatively, D is TRBD1 (5 bases). The end of the DNA is better explained by TRBJ2-4, so the J call may be wrong. The CDR3 totals 14 residues. Per the germline V gene, CDR1 is MNHNS and CDR2 is SASEGT.

This clonotype was seen at least ten times. This chain connects TRBV7-2 to TRBJ2-7; the match to TRBD1 covers 7 bases. Germline V CDR1 and CDR2: SGHTA, FQGNSA. The CDR3 is made up of 17 amino acids. Trimming cost V 5 bases and J 1 base; bases outside gene matches: 14. Written as DNA, the CDR3 is TGTGCCAGCAGCCCCGCCAGAGGGTCAGGGGGTTCCTACGAGCAGTACTTC. Amino acid sequence: CASSPARGSGGSYEQYF.

Ten or more counts support this clonotype. The CDR3 region is CASSLATTDNYGYTF. The CDR3 region has the DNA TGTGCCAGCAGCTTGGCGACGACCGATAACTATGGCTACACCTTC. The chain links TRBV5-6 to TRBJ1-2; D remains ambiguous. V was shortened by 0 bases and J by 1 base, with 10 bases between the two germline ends. This CDR3 is built from 15 residues. CDR1 is SGHDT, CDR2 YYEEEE, per germline.